This T cell receptor beta chain was recovered during a study of regulatory T cells in long-lasting Graves disease. Ten or more counts support this clonotype. Time point denoted: newly diagnosed GD, antithyroid drugs for less than 3 months. Preparation of the TCR library used RNA extracted from PBMCs. Doctors identified Graves' disease using the American Thyroid Association guidelines. Researchers made TCR beta libraries by using iRepertoire HTBI primers and running Arm-PCR on CDR3 regions. TCRdb redid the calling of the multiplex PCR reads with MiXCR, one entry per CDR3 protein. The sample consists of around 500,000 distinct CDR3 sequences, around 12% of them appearing once. Germline values: CDR1 MNHEY, CDR2 SMNVEV (reference sequence). CDR3 length: 17 residues. The V end was cut by 9 bases, the J end by 2 bases, with 25 bases between. In addition, the sample was reused for a study of T cells in Graves' hyperthyroidism and ophthalmopathy. This second study says: Exclusions: uncontrolled infection, other autoimmune disease, pregnancy, lactation.

Sequenced material: peripheral blood mononuclear cells (PBMCs), taken at new diagnosis, from a patient treated with antithyroid drugs. The chain uses TRBV27 and TRBJ1-1; a weak D match, TRBD1 (6 bases). This sequence originates from a woman between 25 and 40 years old with Graves disease. CDR3 sequence: CASRFSARGRVNTEAFF. The CDR3 DNA follows: TGTGCCAGTAGATTTTCGGCCCGGGGGCGAGTCAACACTGAAGCTTTCTTT.